One sample yielded the 18 T cell receptor beta chains listed below, sequenced in a study of shared clonotypes between healthy human individuals. The naive CD8 subset, CD45RO-negative cells positively selected for CCR7, excluded terminally differentiated effector memory CD45RA+ cells. Assay used: immunoSEQ multiplex PCR; TCRdb lists only in-frame clones, some missing. Of around 2,000,000 clones in the sample, approximately 94% were seen once. The sequenced sample was naive CD8+ T cells from PBMCs. These receptors all come from a man younger than 35 in good health. Some clones in this sample may be carry-over from other donors' samples.

The rearrangement joins TRBV6-6 to TRBJ2-3; D call uncertain. This CDR3 has 16 residues. CDR1 and CDR2 from the germline V gene are MNHNY and SVGAGI (reference sequence). Trimming took off 2 bases at V and 2 bases at J, with 14 bases between the two ends. In DNA form, the CDR3 reads TGTGCCAGCAGTTACATGCTCGACACGCTCACAGATACGCAGTATTTT. Translated, it gives CASSYMLDTLTDTQYF.

This chain links TRBV27 with TRBJ1-1; 7 bases map to TRBD1. CDR1 MNHEY and CDR2 SMNVEV come from the germline V gene (reference sequence). J lost 1 base, V lost 0 bases, and 2 bases had no gene match. The CDR3 covers 15 residues. CDR3 sequence (DNA): TGTGCCAGCAGTTTATCCCAGGGGGGGAACACTGAAGCTTTCTTT. This codes for CASSLSQGGNTEAFF.

Remarks on this clone: Other nucleotide sequences from this sample produce the same CDR3. The rearrangement uses TRBV18 and TRBJ1-1, with 8 bases aligning to TRBD1. The CDR3 is made up of 14 amino acids. Per the germline V gene, CDR1 is KGHSH and CDR2 is LQKENI. With 2 bases clipped from V and 2 bases from J, the junction kept 1 base outside the gene matches. CDR3 region: CASSPDRGNTEAFF. The DNA of the CDR3 is TGTGCCAGCTCACCAGACAGGGGCAACACTGAAGCTTTCTTT.

This chain uses TRBV27 with TRBJ2-7, with D perhaps given as TRBD1 or TRBD2 (5 bases each). Germline CDR1 MNHEY, CDR2 SMNVEV (reference sequence). V lost 6 bases to trimming and J lost 9 bases, with 21 bases between them. This CDR3 has 14 residues. CDR3 in DNA: TGTGCCAGCAGGCAGGGCCAGGGCTACCGGGGGCAGTACTTC. It yields the protein CASRQGQGYRGQYF.

The chain employs TRBV10-3 and TRBJ1-5; 8 bases match TRBD1. The germline CDR1 and CDR2 sequences are ENHRY and SYGVKD. There are 15 residues in the CDR3. V gave up 2 bases and J gave up 2 bases; unmatched junction bases: 2. As DNA, the CDR3 is TGTGCCATCAGTGAGACACAGGGGGGCAATCAGCCCCAGCATTTT. It specifies CAISETQGGNQPQHF.

V usage is TRBV7-6 and J usage is TRBJ2-5; no clear D. The germline V and J ends were trimmed by 1 base and 4 bases, with 13 bases remaining between them. Germline CDR1 reads SGHVS; CDR2 reads FNYEAQ. The CDR3 is 15 residues long. CDR3 DNA: TGTGCCAGCAGCTTAGGTAGACTTGTAGGAGAGACCCAGTACTTC. Translating gives CASSLGRLVGETQYF.

The rearrangement links TRBV13 to TRBJ2-7, with D uncertain. CDR3 length: 15 residues. Trimming removed 5 bases at V and 1 base at J, with 15 bases between. Per germline, CDR1 PRHDT and CDR2 FYEKMQ (reference sequence). CDR3 amino acids: CASSPSRSSSYEQYF. CDR3 sequence (DNA): TGTGCCAGCAGCCCCTCCAGGTCGAGTTCCTACGAGCAGTACTTC.

In the case of this clone: This CDR3 is also generated by other DNA sequences in the sample. V and J are TRBV7-9 and TRBJ2-7; D ambiguous. The CDR3 covers 13 residues. Germline V lookup: CDR1 SEHNR, CDR2 FQNEAQ (reference sequence). Deletions cut 0 bases from V and 2 bases from J, with 5 bases between. The DNA for the CDR3 is TGTGCCAGCAGCTTAGCCAGTACCTACGAGCAGTACTTC. Encoded protein: CASSLASTYEQYF.

The V and J genes are TRBV7-7 and TRBJ2-1; 12 bases agree with TRBD2. CDR1 is SSHAT and CDR2 is FNYEAQ in the germline V gene (reference sequence). The CDR3 contains 15 residues. V dropped 5 bases and J dropped 7; count of bases not matched to a gene: 6. Here the CDR3 DNA reads TGTGCCAGCAGCCCCGGGACTAGCGGGCCTAATGAGCAGTTCTTC. Translated: CASSPGTSGPNEQFF.

This rearrangement joins TRBV27 to TRBJ2-7; 9 bases match TRBD2. Germline loops: CDR1 MNHEY, CDR2 SMNVEV (reference sequence). V lost 4 bases to trimming and J lost 4 bases; unmatched junction nucleotides: 11. This CDR3 spans 16 amino acids. CDR3 nucleotide sequence: TGTGCCAGCAGTTCCCCAGGGAGCGGGAGGTATTACGAGCAGTACTTC. Protein: CASSSPGSGRYYEQYF.

The chain's CDR3 is CASSVREQGASYGYTF. As DNA, the CDR3 is TGTGCCAGCAGCGTAAGGGAACAGGGGGCAAGCTATGGCTACACCTTC. V and J are TRBV9 and TRBJ1-2, with TRBD1 matching over 9 bases. The V and J ends lost 1 base and 4 bases, in that order; junction bases with no gene match: 8. CDR1 is SGDLS, CDR2 YYNGEE, per germline. This CDR3 region has 16 residues.

The chain combines TRBV2 with TRBJ1-1; no firm D call. The germline V gene encodes CDR1 SNHLY and CDR2 FYNNEI. The CDR3 covers 14 residues. V was clipped by 8 bases and J by 4 bases, with 17 bases between them. CDR3 region: CASDPLGDRTEAFF. The DNA of the CDR3 is TGTGCCAGCGACCCTTTGGGAGATCGCACTGAAGCTTTCTTT.

This clone was detected once. The chain links TRBV28 to TRBJ2-5, with 10 nucleotides matching TRBD1. This CDR3 region has 13 residues. Germline loops: CDR1 MDHEN, CDR2 SYDVKM. V trimming: 7 bases; J trimming: 4 bases; junction bases outside the gene matches: 3. For the CDR3, the DNA is TGTGCCAGCATAAGGGACAGGGGAGAGACCCAGTACTTC. As protein: CASIRDRGETQYF.

The chain is built from TRBV7-9 and TRBJ2-3; D possibly corresponds to TRBD2 (5 bases). This CDR3 contains 14 residues. V was pared by 6 bases and J by 4 bases, with 14 bases between. CDR1 is SEHNR, CDR2 FQNEAQ, per germline (reference sequence). This CDR3 is CASRPTSVADTQYF. Here the CDR3 DNA reads TGTGCCAGCAGACCAACTAGTGTCGCAGATACGCAGTATTTT.

The chain carries TRBV4-1 and TRBJ2-5, with D unclear. V lost 1 base, J lost 4 bases, and 7 bases lay in between. From germline, CDR1 is MGHRA and CDR2 YSYEKL. The CDR3 sequence is 13 residues long. CDR3 coding DNA: TGCGCCAGCAGCCAAGTGGTTTCAGAGACCCAGTACTTC. It codes for CASSQVVSETQYF.

The count of this clone is one. The CDR3, as DNA: TGCGCCAGCAGGGTTGGTCCGGATGAGCAGTTCTTC. It encodes CASRVGPDEQFF. The genes are TRBV5-1 and TRBJ2-1, with unresolved D. The CDR3 covers 12 residues. V lost 5 bases and J 8 bases, leaving 11 bases between the germline ends. CDR1 SGHRS and CDR2 YFSETQ come from the germline V gene. The complete variable domain, with remaining parts taken from reference TRBV5-1 and TRBJ2-1, reads KAGVTQTPRYLIKTRGQQVTLSCSPISGHRSVSWYQQTPGQGLQFLFEYFSETQRNKGNFPGRFSGRQFSNSRSEMNVSTLELGDSALYLCASRVGPDEQFFGPGTRLTVL.

The chain has TRBV18 and TRBJ2-5; 9 nucleotides align to TRBD2. Trimming removed 0 bases from V and 1 base from J; junction bases left unmatched: 6. This CDR3 is built from 17 residues. Germline CDR1 and CDR2: KGHSH and LQKENI. The CDR3 DNA is TGTGCCAGCTCACCACCCTTCCTAGCGGGACTCCAAGAGACCCAGTACTTC. This translates into CASSPPFLAGLQETQYF.

V usage is TRBV9 and J usage is TRBJ2-2, with TRBD1 identical over 7 bases. CDR3 size: 16 residues. In germline, CDR1 is SGDLS, CDR2 YYNGEE. V lost 0 bases, J lost 6 bases, and 8 bases stayed unmatched. The CDR3 nucleotides are TGTGCCAGCAGCGTAGGAGTTAGGGGGCGCCCCGGGGAGCTGTTTTTT. Its protein product is CASSVGVRGRPGELFF.